This T cell receptor beta chain was captured in a study of blood T cell repertoires in COVID-19. Study details: Spain, Italy and the United States supplied samples that represented acute and convalescent COVID-19. Sources were T cells, B-cell-depleted T cells, or PBMCs; the material itself was cDNA or gDNA.

In the original analysis: Reference gene primer amplification gave estimated nucleated cell counts. Clones were sequenced by immunoSEQ multiplex PCR, and TCRdb holds only the in-frame ones, with some missing. V, J and clone size are taken as reported in that table, and D and trimming were inferred from the DNA itself. In the table there are roughly 100,000 clones, roughly 87% of which are singletons. Trimming stripped 5 bases from V and 5 bases from J, with 12 bases between. This CDR3 contains 14 residues. Germline V gene data show CDR1 as MGHRA and CDR2 as YSYEKL. This clonotype was sampled from a man aged 45-65 years with acute or convalescent COVID-19. V gene TRBV4-1 combines with J gene TRBJ2-2; a weak D match, TRBD1 (6 bases). Material for sequencing was peripheral blood. CDR3 region: CASSSPRGTGELFF. The CDR3 nucleotides read TGCGCCAGCAGCTCTCCCAGGGGAACCGGGGAGCTGTTTTTT.